The 31 T cell receptor beta chains presented below share a single source sample, sequenced in a study of CD8 T cells in ankylosing spondylitis. Antigens for these TCRs are unknown. General study points: A TCR beta motif of fewer than ten highly homologous variants appeared characteristic of ankylosing spondylitis blood.

Each CDR3 protein gets one entry after TCRdb re-called the 5' RACE reads with MiXCR. The repertoire holds a few hundred thousand distinct CDR3 sequences, with under 25% as singletons. The sample comprised blood, either unsorted or a sorted T cell fraction (not recorded which). Receptors originate from a male donor with ankylosing spondylitis.

A few counts support this clonotype. Here the CDR3 reads CSAMGQGAKTQYF. The DNA of the CDR3 is TGCAGCGCCATGGGACAGGGGGCGAAGACCCAGTACTTC. The genes are TRBV29-1 and TRBJ2-5, with 12 bases matching TRBD1. Trimming took 7 bases from V and 6 from J; bases not matched to a gene: 6. From germline, CDR1 is SQVTM and CDR2 ANQGSEA. The CDR3 contains 13 residues. The full variable domain, with the rest looked up from reference TRBV29-1 and TRBJ2-5, is SAVISQKPSRDICQRGTSLTIQCQVDSQVTMMFWYRQQPGQSLTLIATANQGSEATYESGFVIDKFPISRPNLTFSTLTVSNMSPEDSSIYLCSAMGQGAKTQYFGPGTRLLVL.

This clonotype was observed a few times. CDR3 nucleotide sequence: TGCGCCAGCAGCTCCCGGGGGACGGACACCGGGGAGCTGTTTTTT. The encoded protein is CASSSRGTDTGELFF. The genes are TRBV5-1 and TRBJ2-2; TRBD2 is a possible D gene (6 bases). The V end was cut by 3 bases, the J end by 3 bases, with 12 bases between. The CDR3 runs 15 residues. CDR1 is SGHRS and CDR2 is YFSETQ in the germline V gene.

This chain connects TRBV6-2 or TRBV6-3 to TRBJ2-3; D is perhaps TRBD1 or TRBD2 (6 bases each). This CDR3 is built from 16 residues. With 2 bases removed from V and 2 bases from J, the gap between germline ends came to 14 bases. CDR1 MNHEY and CDR2 SVGEGT come from the germline V gene. DNA of the CDR3: TGTGCCAGCAGTTACCCGGTAGGGGGGTTCACAGATACGCAGTATTTT. Translation: CASSYPVGGFTDTQYF.

The table lists this clonotype with many counts. The chain employs TRBV5-1 and TRBJ2-2, with TRBD2 identical over 8 bases. V gave up 4 bases and J gave up 6 bases; unmatched junction bases: 8. Germline V gene data show CDR1 as SGHRS and CDR2 as YFSETQ. This CDR3 region has 15 residues. The CDR3 protein is CASSPGLARPGELFF. The DNA of the CDR3 is TGCGCCAGCAGCCCAGGACTAGCTAGGCCCGGGGAGCTGTTTTTT.

Only one count was recorded for this clonotype. The chain employs TRBV5-1 and TRBJ2-5; D is possibly TRBD1 or TRBD2 (5 bases each). The germline gives CDR1 SGHRS, CDR2 YFSETQ. Trimming removed 3 bases from V and 2 bases from J, with 17 bases in between. The length of the CDR3 is 16 residues. The chain's CDR3 is CASSWAGASGQETQYF. In DNA, the CDR3 is TGCGCCAGCAGCTGGGCCGGGGCATCGGGGCAAGAGACCCAGTACTTC.

The J gene is TRBJ2-7, the V gene TRBV4-1; D is perhaps TRBD1 (6 bases). Per the germline V gene, CDR1 is MGHRA and CDR2 is YSYEKL. The length of the CDR3 is 14 residues. The V gene lost 0 bases and the J gene lost 4 bases, with 10 bases spanning the gap. CDR3 bases: TGCGCCAGCAGCCAAGAAACAGGGTGGTACGAGCAGTACTTC. Its translation: CASSQETGWYEQYF.

The gene calls are TRBV12-3 or TRBV12-4 and TRBJ1-4; D possibly corresponds to TRBD1 (5 bases). CDR3 length equals 16 residues. V gave up 2 bases and J gave up 3 bases, with 13 bases separating them. The CDR3 region is CASSLYRRGANEKLFF. CDR3 nucleotide sequence: TGTGCCAGCAGTTTATACCGGAGGGGAGCTAATGAAAAACTGTTTTTT.

J is TRBJ2-4 and V is TRBV7-2; D call uncertain. V lost 4 bases and J 13 bases, leaving 14 bases between the germline ends. Germline CDR1 is SGHTA and CDR2 is FQGNSA. The CDR3 covers 12 residues. The CDR3 loop is CASSSGPGEQYF. The CDR3, as DNA: TGTGCCAGCAGCTCCGGGCCTGGGGAACAGTACTTC. Full variable domain (rest looked up from reference TRBV7-2 and TRBJ2-4): GAGVSQSPSNKVTEKGKDVELRCDPISGHTALYWYRQSLGQGLEFLIYFQGNSAPDKSGLPSDRFSAERTGGSVSTLTIQRTQQEDSAVYLCASSSGPGEQYFGAGTRLSVL.

The chain employs TRBV20-1 and TRBJ1-2, with a possible D match to TRBD1 (6 bases). Trimming took 2 bases from V and 7 from J, leaving 20 bases between them. Germline loops: CDR1 DFQATT, CDR2 SNEGSKA (reference sequence). CDR3 length: 15 residues. The chain's CDR3 is CSARSDRQLPTGYTF. The CDR3 DNA reads TGCAGTGCTAGATCTGACAGGCAACTACCAACTGGCTACACCTTC.

This clonotype was seen a few times. This sequence joins TRBV10-3 and TRBJ2-3; 9 bases fit TRBD1. The CDR3 has 13 amino acids. V was pared by 10 bases and J by 2 bases, with 4 bases of the junction left unmatched. Per germline, CDR1 ENHRY and CDR2 SYGVKD. The CDR3 DNA follows: TGTGCCACCGGACAGGGGCTCACAGATACGCAGTATTTT. Its protein product is CATGQGLTDTQYF.

This clonotype was detected a few times. The chain joins TRBV2 to TRBJ2-1; TRBD1 matches at 9 bases. Trimming removed 7 bases from V and 4 bases from J; junction bases left unmatched: 8. The CDR3 extends over 15 amino acids. Germline V gene sequence: CDR1 SNHLY, CDR2 FYNNEI. The CDR3 region is CASNLGTGMYNEQFF. The DNA of the CDR3 is TGTGCCAGCAACTTGGGGACAGGGATGTACAATGAGCAGTTCTTC.

With respect to this clonotype: A read error may produce the germline difference seen at one junction end. This chain uses TRBV20-1 with TRBJ2-7; 9 nucleotides agree with TRBD1. Germline V gives CDR1 DFQATT, CDR2 SNEGSKA (reference sequence). CDR3 length equals 13 residues. CDR3 sequence: CSARGTGLGEQYF. CDR3 sequence (DNA): TGCAGTGCGAGAGGGACAGGGCTCGGCGAGCAGTACTTC.

The chain joins TRBV5-1 to TRBJ1-1; possible D gene TRBD1, 5 bases. The CDR3 extends over 15 amino acids. The germline CDR1 and CDR2 sequences are SGHRS and YFSETQ. V shed 1 base and J shed 5 bases, with 15 bases lying between them. The CDR3: CASSLFGAEATEAFF. The CDR3 nucleotides are TGCGCCAGCAGCTTGTTCGGGGCGGAGGCGACTGAAGCTTTCTTT.

This clonotype was counted a few times. One end of the junction varies from germline; a read error may be responsible. The chain employs TRBV2 and TRBJ1-5; 9 bases are a match to TRBD1. The length of the CDR3 is 15 residues. Germline V gene sequence: CDR1 SNHLY, CDR2 FYNNEI. In DNA form, the CDR3 reads TGTGCCAGCAGTGACTCGGGACAGGGCAACCAGCCCCAGCATTTT. Translating it yields CASSDSGQGNQPQHF. Using reference TRBV2 and TRBJ1-5 for the parts outside the CDR3, the full variable domain is EPEVTQTPSHQVTQMGQEVILRCVPISNHLYFYWYRQILGQKVEFLVSFYNNEISEKSEIFDDQFSVERPDGSNFTLKIRSTKLEDSAMYFCASSDSGQGNQPQHFGDGTRLSIL.

This clonotype came up a few times. The chain employs TRBV7-6 and TRBJ2-1, with TRBD1 as a possible D gene (5 bases). CDR1 SGHVS and CDR2 FNYEAQ come from the germline V gene. V lost 5 bases, J lost 3 bases, and 17 bases lay in between. CDR3 length equals 16 residues. Written as DNA, the CDR3 is TGTGCCAGCAGCCCCCGCGGTAGGGGAAACTACAATGAGCAGTTCTTC. Protein: CASSPRGRGNYNEQFF.

The V gene is TRBV20-1, the J gene TRBJ1-1; D is perhaps TRBD1 (5 bases). Germline V gene sequence: CDR1 DFQATT, CDR2 SNEGSKA (reference sequence). V gave up 1 base and J gave up 1 base, with 10 bases separating them. The CDR3 consists of 14 residues. The CDR3 nucleotides are TGCAGTGCTAGAGGCGGGGCTGGGAACACTGAAGCTTTCTTT. Translating it yields CSARGGAGNTEAFF.

Only a few counts were recorded for this clonotype. This rearrangement joins TRBV7-3 to TRBJ1-2; no clear D gene. This CDR3 has 14 residues. V lost 1 base to trimming and J lost 2 bases, with 8 bases between them. Looked up from germline, CDR1 is SGHTA and CDR2 is FQGTGA. The CDR3 nucleotides read TGTGCCAGCAGCTTAAAGGCTGGAAACTATGGCTACACCTTC. This translates into CASSLKAGNYGYTF.

J is TRBJ2-3 and V is TRBV29-1; tentatively, D is TRBD1 (6 bases). V lost 3 bases and J lost 4, with 14 bases in between. Looked up from germline, CDR1 is SQVTM and CDR2 is ANQGSEA. The CDR3 is 14 amino acids. The CDR3, as DNA: TGCAGCGTTGATAACAGGGTCCGATCAGATACGCAGTATTTT. This codes for CSVDNRVRSDTQYF.

There are a few counts of this clonotype. The chain uses TRBV29-1 and TRBJ1-1; D gene uncertain. This CDR3 spans 12 amino acids. In germline, CDR1 is SQVTM, CDR2 ANQGSEA. Trimming left V 4 bases short and J 3 bases short, with 9 bases between. CDR3 DNA: TGCAGCGTTGGTTTACGGGACACTGAAGCTTTCTTT. This sequence encodes CSVGLRDTEAFF.

In its sample, this clonotype was seen many times. This chain connects TRBV5-1 to TRBJ2-1; D gene uncertain. V lost 4 bases and J 1 base, leaving 3 bases between the germline ends. Per germline, CDR1 SGHRS and CDR2 YFSETQ. The CDR3 covers 12 residues. CDR3 DNA: TGCGCCAGCAGCCAATCCTACAATGAGCAGTTCTTC. As protein: CASSQSYNEQFF.

The V gene is TRBV7-2, the J gene TRBJ2-1; 14 bases fit TRBD2. CDR3 length equals 17 residues. CDR1 is SGHTA, CDR2 FQGNSA, per germline. The trim removed 5 bases at V and 5 bases at J, leaving 8 bases unmatched. This CDR3 reads CASSQTSGRAGDNEQFF. CDR3 bases: TGTGCCAGCAGCCAGACTAGCGGGAGGGCCGGCGACAATGAGCAGTTCTTC.

This clonotype came up a few times. The chain is built from TRBV3-1 and TRBJ1-1; 10 bases match TRBD1. Trimming cost V 4 bases and J 4 bases; bases outside gene matches: 6. CDR1 is LGHDT, CDR2 YNNKEL, per germline (reference sequence). This CDR3 contains 15 residues. This CDR3 reads CASSRPGQGSTEAFF. In DNA, the CDR3 is TGTGCCAGCAGCCGCCCGGGACAGGGGAGCACTGAAGCTTTCTTT. Variable domain in full (rest from reference TRBV3-1 and TRBJ1-1): DTAVSQTPKYLVTQMGNDKSIKCEQNLGHDTMYWYKQDSKKFLKIMFSYNNKELIINETVPNRFSPKSPDKAHLNLHINSLELGDSAVYFCASSRPGQGSTEAFFGQGTRLTVV.

The V gene is TRBV20-1, the J gene TRBJ2-3, with a weak D call TRBD2 (5 bases). The V gene's germline CDR1 is DFQATT and CDR2 SNEGSKA (reference sequence). The length of the CDR3 is 11 residues. V dropped 6 bases and J dropped 4 bases, with 8 bases sitting between them. The CDR3 sequence is CSATRSDTQYF. The CDR3 nucleotides read TGCAGTGCCACTAGATCAGATACGCAGTATTTT.

A few counts support this clonotype. The chain joins TRBV28 to TRBJ2-1; D is possibly TRBD2 (6 bases). With 3 bases removed from V and 1 base from J, the gap between germline ends came to 10 bases. This CDR3 is 15 amino acids long. Germline-derived CDR1 and CDR2 are MDHEN and SYDVKM. CDR3 DNA sequence: TGTGCCAGCAGTTTTGAAGGAGGGTCCTACAATGAGCAGTTCTTC. The encoded protein is CASSFEGGSYNEQFF.

The gene calls are TRBV10-3 and TRBJ2-1; D ambiguous. CDR3 length: 14 amino acids. Germline V lookup: CDR1 ENHRY, CDR2 SYGVKD. Trimming removed 3 bases at V and 5 bases at J, with 11 bases between. Here the CDR3 reads CAISDGRLHNEQFF. The CDR3, as DNA: TGTGCCATCAGTGATGGCAGGTTACACAATGAGCAGTTCTTC.

The chain couples TRBV7-2 to TRBJ2-7, with a weak D call TRBD2 (5 bases). The CDR3 consists of 14 residues. V lost 0 bases and J lost 3, with 9 bases in between. Germline V CDR1 and CDR2: SGHTA, FQGNSA. The CDR3 DNA sequence: TGTGCCAGCAGCTTAGCGAGCGGCTACTACGAGCAGTACTTC. Its translation: CASSLASGYYEQYF.

This clonotype was detected a few times. This chain joins TRBV12-3 or TRBV12-4 and TRBJ2-3, with D possibly TRBD2 on 6 matching bases. There are 18 residues in the CDR3. The V end was cut by 2 bases, the J end by 5 bases, with 23 bases between. CDR3 amino acids: CASSLSSTSPGRQDTQYF. Here the CDR3 DNA reads TGTGCCAGCAGTTTAAGCAGCACTAGCCCCGGGAGACAAGATACGCAGTATTTT.

A few counts support this clonotype. The V call is TRBV6-2 or TRBV6-3, the J call TRBJ1-1; D might be TRBD1 (6 bases). Per the germline V gene, CDR1 is MNHEY and CDR2 is SVGEGT. CDR3 length: 14 amino acids. V lost 5 bases, J lost 6 bases, and 16 bases lay in between. CDR3 loop: CASSKDSPVPEAFF. CDR3 sequence (DNA): TGTGCCAGCAGTAAGGACAGCCCGGTCCCTGAAGCTTTCTTT.

The chain is built from TRBV20-1 and TRBJ2-1; TRBD1 or TRBD2 may be the D gene (6 bases each). Trimming left V 5 bases short and J 0 bases short, with 17 bases between. The CDR3 is 16 residues long. Looked up from germline, CDR1 is DFQATT and CDR2 is SNEGSKA (reference sequence). The CDR3 sequence: CSAGGQEGPSYNEQFF. Here the CDR3 DNA reads TGCAGTGCTGGGGGGCAGGAGGGCCCCTCCTACAATGAGCAGTTCTTC.

This clonotype was observed many times. The rearrangement joins TRBV29-1 to TRBJ2-5; possibly TRBD1 or TRBD2 for D (6 bases each). The V end lost 1 base, the J end lost 4 bases, and 19 bases lay between the germline ends. This CDR3 region has 16 residues. Looked up from germline, CDR1 is SQVTM and CDR2 is ANQGSEA. Here the CDR3 reads CSVEVPRGRRGETQYF. CDR3 DNA: TGCAGCGTTGAAGTTCCCCGGGGGCGCAGGGGAGAGACCCAGTACTTC. Together with reference TRBV29-1 and TRBJ2-5, the CDR3 gives the full variable domain: SAVISQKPSRDICQRGTSLTIQCQVDSQVTMMFWYRQQPGQSLTLIATANQGSEATYESGFVIDKFPISRPNLTFSTLTVSNMSPEDSSIYLCSVEVPRGRRGETQYFGPGTRLLVL.

This chain links TRBV12-3 or TRBV12-4 with TRBJ1-3; no reliable D call. Trimming cost V 5 bases and J 4 bases, with 12 bases left between them. The CDR3 covers 14 residues. The CDR3 DNA follows: TGTGCCAGCAGTGAGGACGAAGGGGGAAACACCATATATTTT. It translates to CASSEDEGGNTIYF.